Below, 18 T cell receptor beta chains from the same sample are listed, as sequenced in a study of T-cell memory formation after mild COVID-19 (dated by TCRdb to about 2021). The library was made by 5' RACE. TCRdb records Illumina NovaSeq 6000 as the sequencer. Using fastp at Q25 and MiXCR, TCRdb reprocessed the public reads and kept productive beta chains. Each entry merges the rows of one CDR3 protein and shows their most common DNA and genes. The sample table records 500,000 to 650,000 distinct CDR3 sequences; less than 25% of these occur just once. The ten largest make up about 8.2% of the sample. Material: PBMCs or a T cell subset sorted from them (not recorded which). The receptor source for this set is an adult woman who had mild COVID-19 (a few samples of this study predate the infection). The sample titles of this study are shuffled in the database, so cell type and time point are left out; the donor was told from shared clones.

This sequence joins TRBV4-3 and TRBJ2-1; perhaps TRBD2 as D (5 bases). Germline V gene lookup returns CDR1 LGHNA and CDR2 YSLEER. The CDR3 runs to 14 residues. Trimming removed 0 bases at V and 3 bases at J, with 6 bases between. CDR3 region: CASSQDGSYNEQFF. CDR3 coding DNA: TGCGCCAGCAGCCAAGATGGGAGCTACAATGAGCAGTTCTTC.

The V gene is TRBV24-1, the J gene TRBJ2-3; TRBD2 matches at 7 bases. This CDR3 region has 17 residues. Germline V CDR1 and CDR2: KGHDR, SFDVKD. V was clipped by 2 bases and J by 1 base; unmatched bases: 8. The DNA for the CDR3 is TGTGCCACCAGTGATTACACTAGCGTTCCCGGCACAGATACGCAGTATTTT. Its protein product is CATSDYTSVPGTDTQYF.

The chain has TRBV5-6 and TRBJ1-4; D possibly corresponds to TRBD1 (5 bases). The germline gives CDR1 SGHDT, CDR2 YYEEEE. The CDR3 has 14 residues. Trimming left V 3 bases short and J 8 bases short, with 14 bases between. CDR3 DNA sequence: TGTGCCAGCAGCTCGAGGGGAGAAGGAGAAAAACTGTTTTTT. Amino acid sequence: CASSSRGEGEKLFF.

This clonotype has only a few counts. The V and J genes are TRBV14 and TRBJ1-1; D uncertain. Germline V gene data show CDR1 as SGHDN and CDR2 as FVKESK. Trimming cost V 1 base and J 3 bases, with 15 bases left between them. The CDR3 has 16 amino acids. The CDR3 bases are TGTGCCAGCAGCCAAGGAGGAGCGAAGGTGGACACTGAAGCTTTCTTT. Encoded protein: CASSQGGAKVDTEAFF.

This clonotype came up a few times. This chain joins TRBV12-3 or TRBV12-4 and TRBJ1-5, with TRBD1 matching 7 bases. The J segment lost 7 bases and the V segment lost 2 bases, leaving 14 bases of the junction unmatched. This CDR3 comprises 17 residues. This CDR3 is CASSLPGYRGQGQPQHF. Here the CDR3 DNA reads TGTGCCAGCAGTTTACCCGGGTACAGGGGACAAGGACAGCCCCAGCATTTT.

There are many counts of this clonotype. The chain uses TRBV6-1 and TRBJ2-3; 12 nucleotides agree with TRBD1. Germline values: CDR1 MNHNS, CDR2 SASEGT. This CDR3 has 15 amino acids. Trimming at V came to 5 bases and at J to 4 bases, leaving 4 bases not matched to a gene. CDR3 loop: CASSPGQGASDTQYF. CDR3 DNA sequence: TGTGCCAGCAGTCCGGGACAGGGGGCGTCAGATACGCAGTATTTT.

The chain carries TRBV27 and TRBJ1-2; 11 bases fit TRBD1. Germline values: CDR1 MNHEY, CDR2 SMNVEV (reference sequence). The CDR3 sequence is 15 residues long. J was trimmed by 6 bases and V by 7 bases; bases with no gene match: 10. The CDR3 reads CASTPAGTGGDGYTF. DNA of the CDR3: TGTGCCAGCACTCCTGCCGGGACAGGGGGGGATGGCTACACCTTC.

This sequence joins TRBV7-6 and TRBJ2-1, with D perhaps TRBD1 (6 bases). CDR3 length equals 16 residues. Germline loops: CDR1 SGHVS, CDR2 FNYEAQ. V dropped 5 bases and J dropped 7 bases, with 21 bases sitting between them. The CDR3 DNA reads as TGTGCCAGCAGCCCAGACACCAGGGGCCGGAAAAATGAGCAGTTCTTC. This codes for CASSPDTRGRKNEQFF.

To note about this clonotype: Germline is not matched at one junction end, which may reflect a read error. The V and J genes are TRBV6-1 and TRBJ2-1; no firm D call. The CDR3 contains 13 residues. Germline V gene data show CDR1 as MNHNS and CDR2 as SASEGT. CDR3 sequence (DNA): TGTGCCAGCAGTTCCGGCTCCGACAATGAGCAGTTCTTC. Translating gives CASSSGSDNEQFF.

This rearrangement joins TRBV20-1 to TRBJ2-7; weak D call: TRBD2 (5 bases). The CDR3 loop spans 14 amino acids. Trimming left V 2 bases short and J 2 bases short, with 13 bases between. From germline, CDR1 is DFQATT and CDR2 SNEGSKA (reference sequence). CDR3 DNA sequence: TGCAGTGCTAGAATTAGCGCGAGGGCCTACGAGCAGTACTTC. It translates to CSARISARAYEQYF.

This clonotype turned up a few times. The chain couples TRBV10-3 to TRBJ2-1; 8 nucleotides match TRBD2. Germline CDR1 and CDR2: ENHRY and SYGVKD. Trimming removed 2 bases from V and 7 bases from J; junction bases left unmatched: 7. The CDR3 spans 15 residues. The CDR3 loop is CAISEAGGASNEQFF. The CDR3 nucleotides are TGTGCCATCAGTGAGGCGGGGGGCGCGTCTAATGAGCAGTTCTTC.

The rearrangement uses TRBV30 and TRBJ1-2, with 9 bases that match TRBD1. The J segment lost 4 bases and the V segment lost 0 bases, leaving 9 bases of the junction unmatched. Germline values: CDR1 GTSNPN, CDR2 SVGIG (reference sequence). This CDR3 region has 16 residues. The CDR3 DNA is TGTGCCTGGAGTGTAAGAGGACAGGGGTGGGTCTATGGCTACACCTTC. Protein: CAWSVRGQGWVYGYTF.

This clonotype was counted between two and nine times. The chain recombines TRBV6-2 or TRBV6-3 with TRBJ1-1; TRBD1 aligns across 9 bases. CDR3 length equals 13 residues. J lost 5 bases, V lost 6 bases, and 4 bases had no gene match. The germline V gene encodes CDR1 MNHEY and CDR2 SVGEGT. The CDR3, as DNA: TGTGCCAGCAGACAGGGGGCGGTGACTGAAGCTTTCTTT. Translated: CASRQGAVTEAFF.

The rearrangement joins TRBV20-1 to TRBJ2-7; no firm D call. The CDR3 totals 15 residues. Germline lookup yields CDR1 DFQATT and CDR2 SNEGSKA (reference sequence). Trimming stripped 1 base from V and 1 base from J, with 14 bases between. CDR3: CSARAVGKSSYEQYF. As DNA, the CDR3 is TGCAGTGCTAGAGCTGTGGGGAAGTCATCCTACGAGCAGTACTTC.

This chain links TRBV20-1 with TRBJ2-1, with D perhaps matching TRBD1 or TRBD2 (5 bases each). Germline V gene sequence: CDR1 DFQATT, CDR2 SNEGSKA (reference sequence). The CDR3 length is 12 residues. Here the CDR3 DNA reads TGCGGGGCAGAGGGGAACTACAATGAGCAGTTCTTC. Encoded protein: CGAEGNYNEQFF.

Written as DNA, the CDR3 is TGCAGCGTTGACGCGGGACAGGGGCTGGGCAGGCCCAACTATGGCTACACCTTC. Translation gives CSVDAGQGLGRPNYGYTF. The chain joins TRBV29-1 to TRBJ1-2; 10 nucleotides agree with TRBD1. Looked up from germline, CDR1 is SQVTM and CDR2 is ANQGSEA. Trimming took 3 bases from V and 2 from J; bases not matched to a gene: 15. The CDR3 runs 18 residues.

J is TRBJ2-1 and V is TRBV5-1; 12 bases match TRBD2. Germline CDR1 SGHRS, CDR2 YFSETQ. Germline trimming cut 8 bases from V and 5 bases from J; bases unmatched to any gene: 8. There are 15 residues in the CDR3. The CDR3 DNA follows: TGCGCCAGTCGTTGGACTAGCGGGGTAGACAATGAGCAGTTCTTC. This encodes CASRWTSGVDNEQFF.

The genes are TRBV7-2 and TRBJ2-3; a possible D gene is TRBD2 (5 bases). This CDR3 comprises 15 residues. Trimming removed 5 bases from V and 7 bases from J, with 19 bases in between. Germline values: CDR1 SGHTA, CDR2 FQGNSA. The CDR3 DNA is TGTGCCAGCAGCGATCCGGGAATAGCAATGAATACGCAGTATTTT. This encodes CASSDPGIAMNTQYF. The full variable domain, completed using reference TRBV7-2 and TRBJ2-3, is GAGVSQSPSNKVTEKGKDVELRCDPISGHTALYWYRQSLGQGLEFLIYFQGNSAPDKSGLPSDRFSAERTGGSVSTLTIQRTQQEDSAVYLCASSDPGIAMNTQYFGPGTRLTVL.